These 16 T cell receptor beta chains came from one sample sequenced in a study of beta chain features in type 1 diabetes. The authors reverse transcribed all of the isolated RNA, so sequencing captured expressed TCRB transcripts. Method: immunoSEQ multiplex PCR; TCRdb's copy keeps in-frame clones and lacks some. Among a few hundred thousand clones, approximately 16% were seen once, and the ten largest hold approximately 0.086%. Their antigens are not known. Study findings and constraints: Moderate but significant shortening of TCRB CDR3s was recorded in all four CD4+ subsets from Type 1 diabetes patients.

Sequenced material: naive CD4+ T cells from blood. These receptors all stem from a young man with type 1 diabetes.

The V and J genes are TRBV30 and TRBJ1-5; D call uncertain. The CDR3 loop spans 13 amino acids. Looked up from germline, CDR1 is GTSNPN and CDR2 is SVGIG (reference sequence). Trimming removed 2 bases from V and 7 bases from J, with 12 bases in between. The CDR3 nucleotides are TGTGCCTGGAGTTCACTAAAAGACCAGCCCCAGCATTTT. This translates into CAWSSLKDQPQHF.

This clone turned up a few times. The chain carries TRBV28 and TRBJ2-1, with 10 bases aligning to TRBD2. The junction had 5 bases not matched to a gene; V was cut back by 4 bases and J by 2 bases. CDR3 size: 16 residues. CDR1 and CDR2 (germline): MDHEN, SYDVKM. CDR3 DNA sequence: TGTGCCAGCAGTTCCCCTAGCGGGAGAACCTACAATGAGCAGTTCTTC. Translated, it gives CASSSPSGRTYNEQFF.

In its sample, this clone was seen a few times. The V gene is TRBV5-1, the J gene TRBJ2-5, with D tentatively TRBD1 (6 bases). Per the germline V gene, CDR1 is SGHRS and CDR2 is YFSETQ. V lost 0 bases to trimming and J lost 0 bases, with 9 bases between them. This CDR3 spans 15 amino acids. The CDR3 DNA reads TGCGCCAGCAGCTTGGTAGGACAGAACCAAGAGACCCAGTACTTC. This gives the protein CASSLVGQNQETQYF.

The genes are TRBV5-1 and TRBJ2-7, with D perhaps TRBD1 or TRBD2 (5 bases each). The CDR3 loop spans 15 amino acids. In germline, CDR1 is SGHRS, CDR2 YFSETQ. V shed 8 bases and J shed 2 bases, with 20 bases lying between them. CDR3 DNA: TGCGCCAGTAAGAGTGGGACGAGCGGCGCCTACGAGCAGTACTTC. Residues: CASKSGTSGAYEQYF.

This clone has more than one count but fewer than ten. The V and J genes are TRBV4-1 and TRBJ2-1, with D unresolved. This CDR3 comprises 14 residues. Germline lookup yields CDR1 MGHRA and CDR2 YSYEKL. Deletions cut 4 bases from V and 11 bases from J, with 18 bases between. Written as DNA, the CDR3 is TGCGCCAGCAGCCCCCTCCGTGGGATAAAAAAGCAGTTCTTC. Its protein product is CASSPLRGIKKQFF.

The genes are TRBV5-4 and TRBJ1-4; a weak D match, TRBD1 (6 bases). The CDR3 spans 16 residues. The V gene lost 4 bases and the J gene lost 6 bases, with 19 bases spanning the gap. Germline lookup yields CDR1 SGHNT and CDR2 YYREEE (reference sequence). The CDR3 sequence is CASSPSGGGFHEKLFF. The CDR3 DNA sequence: TGTGCCAGCAGCCCCTCCGGAGGGGGGTTCCATGAAAAACTGTTTTTT. The full variable domain, completed using reference TRBV5-4 and TRBJ1-4, is ETGVTQSPTHLIKTRGQQVTLRCSSQSGHNTVSWYQQALGQGPQFIFQYYREEENGRGNFPPRFSGLQFPNYSSELNVNALELDDSALYLCASSPSGGGFHEKLFFGSGTQLSVL.

The chain has TRBV30 and TRBJ1-2; 8 positions match TRBD1. CDR3 length equals 12 residues. The germline CDR1 and CDR2 sequences are GTSNPN and SVGIG (reference sequence). V lost 2 bases and J lost 8; bases outside the gene matches: 4. Written as DNA, the CDR3 is TGTGCCTGGAGTATGACAGGGGAGGGCTACACCTTC. This translates into CAWSMTGEGYTF.

CDR3 loop: CASSLTGSNYEQYF. The CDR3 nucleotides read TGTGCCAGCAGCTTGACCGGCAGCAACTACGAGCAGTACTTC. The gene calls are TRBV7-9 and TRBJ2-7; D is unresolved. The CDR3 loop spans 14 amino acids. V was clipped by 3 bases and J by 3 bases, with 12 bases between them. Germline V lookup: CDR1 SEHNR, CDR2 FQNEAQ (reference sequence).

This clone was found a few times. The chain carries TRBV5-4 and TRBJ2-3; weak D call: TRBD2 (6 bases). CDR1 and CDR2 (germline): SGHNT, YYREEE (reference sequence). The CDR3 length is 13 residues. V lost 3 bases, J lost 6 bases, and 11 bases lay in between. The DNA of the CDR3 is TGTGCCAGCAGCTACGGACTAATGGATACGCAGTATTTT. Translation: CASSYGLMDTQYF. Supplemented by reference TRBV5-4 and TRBJ2-3, the full variable domain reads ETGVTQSPTHLIKTRGQQVTLRCSSQSGHNTVSWYQQALGQGPQFIFQYYREEENGRGNFPPRFSGLQFPNYSSELNVNALELDDSALYLCASSYGLMDTQYFGPGTRLTVL.

A remark on this clone: This specimen includes other DNA sequences encoding the same CDR3. The rearrangement uses TRBV2 and TRBJ2-6; no reliable D call. Trimming stripped 3 bases from V and 0 bases from J, with 3 bases between. Germline values: CDR1 SNHLY, CDR2 FYNNEI. The length of the CDR3 is 14 residues. For the CDR3, the DNA is TGTGCCAGCAGTGAGCGCTCTGGGGCCAACGTCCTGACTTTC. Its translation: CASSERSGANVLTF.

The chain has TRBV7-6 and TRBJ2-5; D is unclear. V lost 2 bases and J 5 bases, leaving 3 bases between the germline ends. This CDR3 is built from 11 residues. Germline values: CDR1 SGHVS, CDR2 FNYEAQ. The CDR3 nucleotides are TGTGCCAGCAGCTTAACGGAGACCCAGTACTTC. This encodes CASSLTETQYF.

The rearrangement uses TRBV18 and TRBJ1-3, with 8 nucleotides matching TRBD1. Germline-derived CDR1 and CDR2 are KGHSH and LQKENI. The V segment lost 0 bases and the J segment 4 bases; nucleotides outside the gene matches: 2. The length of the CDR3 is 15 residues. DNA for the CDR3: TGTGCCAGCTCACCACCGGGGACAGGCGGAAACACCATATATTTT. Encoded protein: CASSPPGTGGNTIYF.

V gene TRBV7-2 combines with J gene TRBJ2-7, with D perhaps TRBD1 (6 bases). Germline CDR1 and CDR2: SGHTA and FQGNSA. CDR3 length equals 15 residues. V dropped 5 bases and J dropped 0 bases, with 14 bases sitting between them. CDR3 region: CASSQGPIPSYEQYF. CDR3 bases: TGTGCCAGCAGCCAGGGGCCCATTCCCTCCTACGAGCAGTACTTC.

The chain has TRBV29-1 and TRBJ2-2, with TRBD2 identical over 7 bases. After removal of 7 bases from V and 8 bases from J, the junction contained 13 bases not matched to a gene. The V gene's germline CDR1 is SQVTM and CDR2 ANQGSEA. The CDR3 spans 14 residues. CDR3 bases: TGCAGCGCCCTGGGAGGGGTGGATAAGGGGGAGCTGTTTTTT. It translates to CSALGGVDKGELFF.

This clone has more than one count but fewer than ten. The gene calls are TRBV7-2 and TRBJ1-5, with D unclear. CDR1 is SGHTA, CDR2 FQGNSA, per germline. Trimming removed 4 bases at V and 4 bases at J, with 5 bases between. The CDR3 totals 12 residues. The CDR3 DNA is TGTGCCAGCAGCTCAGGAAATCAGCCCCAGCATTTT. It yields the protein CASSSGNQPQHF.

A few counts support this clone. V usage is TRBV7-9 and J usage is TRBJ2-7, with D perhaps assigned TRBD1 or TRBD2 (5 bases each). The germline gives CDR1 SEHNR, CDR2 FQNEAQ (reference sequence). The CDR3 length is 15 residues. V lost 5 bases to trimming and J lost 6 bases, with 20 bases between them. The CDR3 is CASSNPGRSLGEQYF. The CDR3 nucleotides read TGTGCCAGCAGCAACCCGGGACGCAGTTTGGGCGAGCAGTACTTC.